The 20 T cell receptor beta chains reported below all come from one sample, sequenced in a study of T cells in Graves' hyperthyroidism and ophthalmopathy. The source material, RNA transcripts, was used to amplify TCR beta CDR3 regions. The HTBI set primed first-round TCR CDR3 RT-PCR. TCRdb called the multiplex PCR reads again in MiXCR, with one record for every CDR3 protein. This table has 550,000 to 650,000 distinct CDR3 sequences, 14% appearing once. Sequencing input: blood. These receptor sequences come from a woman aged 40-49 years with Graves' hyperthyroidism.

Many counts were recorded for this clonotype. This chain uses TRBV6-1 with TRBJ2-7; no firm D call. From germline, CDR1 is MNHNS and CDR2 SASEGT. CDR3 length equals 13 residues. The germline V and J ends were trimmed by 10 bases and 2 bases, with 15 bases remaining between them. The CDR3 DNA reads TGTGCCACCACAGCGTCACTAACCTACGAGCAGTACTTC. Residues: CATTASLTYEQYF.

The chain couples TRBV10-3 to TRBJ1-2; 10 bases are a match to TRBD1. Trimming at V came to 2 bases and at J to 5 bases, leaving 14 bases not matched to a gene. The CDR3 spans 18 residues. Germline V gene data show CDR1 as ENHRY and CDR2 as SYGVKD. The CDR3 spells CAISEGTGAHLFGYGYTF. The CDR3 region has the DNA TGTGCCATCAGTGAGGGGACAGGGGCGCATCTTTTTGGGTATGGCTACACCTTC.

The chain is built from TRBV20-1 and TRBJ1-1; 8 bases map to TRBD1. The CDR3 extends over 15 amino acids. The ends lost 5 bases at V and 1 base at J; junction bases unmatched: 9. The germline V gene has CDR1 DFQATT and CDR2 SNEGSKA (reference sequence). The CDR3 DNA sequence: TGCAGTGCTCCCAGCCCTGACAGGGGGAACACTGAAGCTTTCTTT. Its translation: CSAPSPDRGNTEAFF.

This clonotype was seen only a few times. The chain recombines TRBV6-1 with TRBJ2-2; the match to TRBD2 covers 7 bases. The CDR3 spans 19 residues. CDR1 and CDR2 (germline): MNHNS, SASEGT. V trimming: 2 bases; J trimming: 3 bases; junction bases outside the gene matches: 15. CDR3 amino acids: CASSELHNPWGRDTGELFF. The CDR3 DNA sequence: TGTGCCAGCAGTGAACTACATAACCCGTGGGGGAGGGACACCGGGGAGCTGTTTTTT.

This clonotype was counted at least ten times. The chain carries TRBV9 and TRBJ2-1; 7 positions agree with TRBD2. V was pared by 3 bases and J by 0 bases, with 3 bases of the junction left unmatched. Germline assignment: CDR1 SGDLS and CDR2 YYNGEE. CDR3 size: 15 residues. The CDR3 nucleotides are TGTGCCAGCAGCGCAGCGGGGCCCTCCTACAATGAGCAGTTCTTC. Protein product: CASSAAGPSYNEQFF.

The sample holds many counts of this clonotype. The gene calls are TRBV28 and TRBJ2-2; D is unclear. CDR1 and CDR2 (germline): MDHEN, SYDVKM. This CDR3 comprises 13 residues. Trimming pared 6 bases from V and 5 bases from J, leaving 10 bases between. Written as DNA, the CDR3 is TGTGCCAGCAGATGGTTCCAAACCGGGGAGCTGTTTTTT. Protein sequence: CASRWFQTGELFF.

This clonotype was seen many times. J is TRBJ1-1 and V is TRBV5-1, with D tentatively TRBD1 (5 bases). The CDR3 runs to 14 residues. Germline V gene lookup returns CDR1 SGHRS and CDR2 YFSETQ. Trimming removed 0 bases from V and 1 base from J, with 7 bases in between. Here the CDR3 reads CASSLEGQNTEAFF. In nucleotides, the CDR3 is TGCGCCAGCAGCTTGGAAGGACAGAACACTGAAGCTTTCTTT.

This clonotype was found many times. The chain employs TRBV6-1 and TRBJ2-5, with a possible D match to TRBD2 (5 bases). V was cut by 10 bases and J by 5 bases, with 17 bases left in between. Germline V CDR1 and CDR2: MNHNS, SASEGT. CDR3 length equals 13 residues. The CDR3 here is CAIQTGFVETQYF. The DNA of the CDR3 is TGTGCCATCCAGACGGGGTTCGTGGAGACCCAGTACTTC.

V and J are TRBV9 and TRBJ2-5; 11 nucleotides agree with TRBD2. Germline V CDR1 and CDR2: SGDLS, YYNGEE. V dropped 7 bases and J dropped 0; count of bases not matched to a gene: 11. The CDR3 loop spans 17 amino acids. The CDR3 DNA sequence: TGTGCCAGCCAGGCGGGTAGCGGGAGGGCCGACCAAGAGACCCAGTACTTC. Protein sequence: CASQAGSGRADQETQYF.

A few counts support this clonotype. The chain couples TRBV9 to TRBJ2-7, with 8 bases fitting TRBD1. Germline-derived CDR1 and CDR2 are SGDLS and YYNGEE. This CDR3 comprises 16 residues. V dropped 4 bases and J dropped 3; count of bases not matched to a gene: 12. This CDR3 reads CASSLQPGQDFYEQYF. CDR3 DNA sequence: TGTGCCAGCAGCCTTCAGCCGGGACAGGACTTCTACGAGCAGTACTTC.

In this sample, this clonotype turned up many times. The V call is TRBV20-1, the J call TRBJ1-6; D gene uncertain. CDR3 length: 13 amino acids. V shed 3 bases and J shed 5 bases, with 8 bases lying between them. The germline gives CDR1 DFQATT, CDR2 SNEGSKA (reference sequence). The CDR3 protein is CSASSEHNSPLHF. The CDR3 nucleotides read TGCAGTGCTAGCTCAGAGCATAATTCACCCCTCCACTTT.

Ten or more counts support this clonotype. The chain links TRBV28 to TRBJ1-6; no firm D call. This CDR3 contains 13 residues. In germline, CDR1 is MDHEN, CDR2 SYDVKM. V was trimmed by 3 bases and J by 9 bases, leaving 9 bases between them. This CDR3 reads CASSLSDSSPLHF. The CDR3 nucleotides are TGTGCCAGCAGTTTGAGCGATAGTTCACCCCTCCACTTT.

The rearrangement links TRBV28 to TRBJ2-2; D is undetermined. Per germline, CDR1 MDHEN and CDR2 SYDVKM. V was pared by 3 bases and J by 8 bases, with 10 bases between. The CDR3 length is 13 residues. As DNA, the CDR3 is TGTGCCAGCAGTTTGCCGGTGGCGGGGGAGCTGTTTTTT. This translates into CASSLPVAGELFF.

This clonotype came up many times. This CDR3 reads CASSLNGNSYEQYF. The CDR3 bases are TGTGCCAGCAGCTTAAACGGGAACTCCTACGAGCAGTACTTC. The rearrangement joins TRBV11-2 to TRBJ2-7; D is possibly TRBD2 (5 bases). V shed 2 bases and J shed 0 bases, with 8 bases lying between them. The CDR3 covers 14 residues. CDR1 is SGHAT and CDR2 is FQNNGV in the germline V gene.

This clonotype has just a few counts. CDR3 sequence (DNA): TGTGCCAGCAGTCTGGGACAGAACAATCAGCCCCAGCATTTT. It translates to CASSLGQNNQPQHF. This chain joins TRBV12-3 or TRBV12-4 and TRBJ1-5; 7 bases fit TRBD1. With 5 bases clipped from V and 3 bases from J, the junction kept 4 bases outside the gene matches. This CDR3 is 14 amino acids long.

The CDR3 region is CASSLTGRGDGYTF. CDR3 DNA: TGTGCCAGCAGTTTGACAGGGCGGGGGGATGGCTACACCTTC. This chain uses TRBV12-3 or TRBV12-4 with TRBJ1-2; 7 bases agree with TRBD1. Unmatched junction bases numbered 7, after V lost 3 bases and J lost 6 bases. The CDR3 has 14 residues.

This clonotype was counted a single time. This CDR3 is CASSLEPEGAYEQYF. DNA for the CDR3: TGTGCCAGCAGCTTGGAGCCGGAGGGGGCCTACGAGCAGTACTTC. V usage is TRBV5-6 and J usage is TRBJ2-7; D could derive from TRBD1 or TRBD2 (6 bases each). Per the germline V gene, CDR1 is SGHDT and CDR2 is YYEEEE. V was cut by 0 bases and J by 2 bases, with 12 bases left in between. This CDR3 is built from 15 residues.

With regard to this clonotype: This could be a read error, since a much larger clone is one nucleotide away. V usage is TRBV2 and J usage is TRBJ2-2; TRBD2 is a possible D gene (5 bases). Per the germline V gene, CDR1 is SNHLY and CDR2 is FYNNEI. This CDR3 has 16 residues. The DNA of the CDR3 is TGTGCCAGCAGTGGGAGGCCGCCCGAAAACACCAGGGAGCTGTTTTTT. Protein sequence: CASSGRPPENTRELFF.

This clonotype was observed at least ten times. Here the CDR3 DNA reads TGCAGCGTCTCACCCGGGACAGGGACCTACGAGCAGTACTTC. Translated, it gives CSVSPGTGTYEQYF. The chain uses TRBV29-1 and TRBJ2-7; TRBD1 agrees at 9 bases. V was clipped by 6 bases and J by 2 bases; unmatched bases: 8. CDR3 size: 14 residues. Germline CDR1 SQVTM, CDR2 ANQGSEA.

At least ten counts were recorded for this clonotype. The gene calls are TRBV6-1 and TRBJ2-1; the match to TRBD2 covers 7 bases. V lost 11 bases to trimming and J lost 8 bases; unmatched junction nucleotides: 21. Germline V gene lookup returns CDR1 MNHNS and CDR2 SASEGT. This CDR3 is built from 16 residues. CDR3 region: CAGSIQRDSLIDEQFF. CDR3 bases: TGTGCCGGATCAATCCAGCGGGACTCCCTCATCGATGAGCAGTTCTTC.